This TCR beta chain appears in the sequencing data of a study of lymphopenia after photon versus proton radiotherapy. Study-wide results and caveats: Better survival with proton therapy was suggested as possible, not demonstrated.

Trimming removed 1 base at V and 7 bases at J, with 7 bases between. Germline CDR1 is SGHAT and CDR2 is FQDESV (reference sequence). CDR3 size: 12 residues. Concerning this clone itself: What it binds is not known.

Method: immunoSEQ multiplex PCR; TCRdb's copy keeps in-frame clones and lacks some. Of under 20,000 clones in the sample, roughly 90% were seen once. This specimen was peripheral blood, taken from a patient treated with photon-based radiotherapy. The sequence came from a woman aged 40 to 50 with cholangiocarcinoma. The chain uses TRBV11-1 and TRBJ1-1; D not certain. This chain's CDR3 is CASSLDESEAFF. The CDR3, as DNA: TGTGCCAGCAGCTTAGACGAGAGTGAAGCTTTCTTT.